This T cell receptor (beta chain) originates from a study of blood T cell repertoires in COVID-19. Per the authors' pipeline: The assay estimated nucleated cells by amplifying reference gene primers. Only in-frame clones appear in the TCRdb table, and some are missing; sequencing was by immunoSEQ multiplex PCR. V, J and clone size reflect that table, while D and trimming were determined from the DNA. The sample yields about 150,000 clones, around 79% seen once. This clone turned up a few times. CDR3 size: 16 residues. Trimming removed 3 bases at V and 10 bases at J, with 19 bases between. Germline V lookup: CDR1 MGHDK, CDR2 SYGVNS.

The chain employs TRBV25-1 and TRBJ1-6; D is ambiguous. The sequencing sample was made of peripheral blood. The sequence was collected from a man aged 50-59 years with active or convalescent COVID-19. CDR3 protein: CASSDSGFRTKSPLHF. CDR3 bases: TGTGCCAGCAGTGACTCCGGGTTCCGAACTAAATCACCCCTCCACTTT.